Following are 18 T cell receptor beta chains from one sample sequenced in a study of lymphopenia after photon versus proton radiotherapy (dated by TCRdb to about 2019). Receptor amplification or capture employed the immunoSEQ multiplex PCR assay. TCRdb took over this immuneACCESS table, retaining in-frame rearrangements with V and J assigned. Such tables are incomplete; in checked studies, under half of the missing clones stem from an unresolved V gene, and the remainder is unexplained. This sample comprises 15,000 or so clones, around 83% of them detected only once. About 20% of the sample comes from the top ten. The sample in question was peripheral blood, obtained from a patient treated with proton-based radiotherapy. Receptors were obtained from a man aged 70 or older with pancreatic cancer.

The V call is TRBV6-5, the J call TRBJ1-4; D is perhaps TRBD1 (5 bases). V lost 7 bases, J lost 4 bases, and 13 bases lay in between. This CDR3 region has 14 residues. Looked up from germline, CDR1 is MNHEY and CDR2 is SVGAGI. The chain's CDR3 is CASKTRGNNEKLFF. The CDR3, as DNA: TGTGCCAGCAAAACTCGGGGGAATAATGAAAAACTGTTTTTT.

This clone was seen only once. The chain uses TRBV10-1 and TRBJ1-2; no clear D gene. V was trimmed by 2 bases and J by 8 bases, leaving 12 bases between them. The CDR3 loop spans 13 amino acids. Germline CDR1 and CDR2: WNHNN and SYGVQD (reference sequence). The CDR3 protein is CASSETGMGGYTF. CDR3 DNA: TGCGCCAGCAGTGAGACCGGGATGGGGGGCTACACCTTC.

V is TRBV7-8 and J is TRBJ2-7; 9 nucleotides line up with TRBD1. Germline V gene lookup returns CDR1 SGHVS and CDR2 FQNEAQ. V gave up 0 bases and J gave up 1 base; unmatched junction bases: 1. This CDR3 spans 15 amino acids. This CDR3 is CASSLAGTGSYEQYF. The CDR3 DNA reads TGTGCCAGCAGCTTAGCAGGGACAGGGTCCTACGAGCAGTACTTC.

This clone was seen more than once but under ten times. The rearrangement uses TRBV4-2 and TRBJ1-2; D call uncertain. Germline CDR1 and CDR2: LGHNA and YNFKEQ. This CDR3 is built from 16 residues. The ends were cut back, 1 base at V and 4 bases at J, with 16 bases in the middle. The CDR3 spells CASSQAPAERGYGYTF. CDR3 nucleotide sequence: TGTGCCAGCAGCCAAGCCCCAGCCGAGCGGGGCTATGGCTACACCTTC.

The J gene is TRBJ2-3, the V gene TRBV5-1, with D unresolved. From germline, CDR1 is SGHRS and CDR2 YFSETQ. The CDR3 consists of 15 residues. Trimming pared 2 bases from V and 4 bases from J, leaving 14 bases between. The CDR3 nucleotides read TGCGCCAGCAGCTTAGAACAGAGACCATCAGATACGCAGTATTTT. It is translated as CASSLEQRPSDTQYF.

The CDR3 loop is CASRADRAGNTIYF. CDR3 nucleotides: TGTGCCAGCAGAGCAGACAGGGCCGGAAACACCATATATTTT. The chain couples TRBV6-6 to TRBJ1-3; 7 bases align to TRBD1. Germline V gene lookup returns CDR1 MNHNY and CDR2 SVGAGI (reference sequence). J lost 4 bases, V lost 6 bases, and 6 bases had no gene match. The CDR3 loop spans 14 amino acids.

The chain employs TRBV7-8 and TRBJ1-5; D not certain. Germline CDR1 and CDR2: SGHVS and FQNEAQ. This CDR3 has 15 residues. Trimming cost V 5 bases and J 0 bases, with 11 bases left between them. The CDR3 DNA is TGTGCCAGCAGCCCGGGAGGGTATAGCAATCAGCCCCAGCATTTT. Translation gives CASSPGGYSNQPQHF. Drawing the rest from reference TRBV7-8 and TRBJ1-5, the complete variable domain is GAGVSQSPRYKVAKRGQDVALRCDPISGHVSLFWYQQALGQGPEFLTYFQNEAQLDKSGLPSDRFFAERPEGSVSTLKIQRTQQEDSAVYLCASSPGGYSNQPQHFGDGTRLSIL.

The rearrangement links TRBV4-1 to TRBJ2-5; possibly TRBD2 for D (5 bases). V gave up 1 base and J gave up 2 bases, with 20 bases separating them. The CDR3 runs 18 residues. Germline assignment: CDR1 MGHRA and CDR2 YSYEKL. This CDR3 reads CASSQGGGNLGGQETQYF. CDR3 DNA sequence: TGCGCCAGCAGCCAAGGTGGAGGCAATCTCGGAGGTCAAGAGACCCAGTACTTC.

For this clone: At one end the junction does not follow the germline gene, possibly because of a read error. The rearrangement joins TRBV28 to TRBJ1-5; tentatively, D is TRBD1 (6 bases). The CDR3 extends over 13 amino acids. Germline V gene sequence: CDR1 MDHEN, CDR2 SYDVKM. CDR3: CASRYRAHQLQHF. In DNA form, the CDR3 reads TGTGCCAGCAGGTACAGGGCTCATCAGCTCCAGCATTTT.

The J gene is TRBJ1-2, the V gene TRBV6-5, with a weak D call TRBD1 (5 bases). The germline gives CDR1 MNHEY, CDR2 SVGAGI. Trimming removed 6 bases at V and 4 bases at J, with 15 bases between. The CDR3 is made up of 14 amino acids. DNA for the CDR3: TGTGCCAGCAGCTCCCAGGGTCGGGCCTATGGCTACACCTTC. This codes for CASSSQGRAYGYTF.

Comments on this clone: The junction shows a germline mismatch at one end, possibly a read error. The gene calls are TRBV18 and TRBJ2-1; TRBD2 agrees at 12 bases. This CDR3 spans 18 amino acids. CDR1 and CDR2 (germline): KGHSH, LQKENI. The CDR3 region has the DNA TGTGCCAGCTCACCCCGGACTAGCGGGAACCCTATTCTCAATGAGCAGCTCTTC. This translates into CASSPRTSGNPILNEQLF.

The genes are TRBV7-9 and TRBJ1-1, with D uncertain. Germline assignment: CDR1 SEHNR and CDR2 FQNEAQ (reference sequence). Trimming stripped 0 bases from V and 0 bases from J, with 8 bases between. This CDR3 region has 15 residues. This chain's CDR3 is CASSLAAGVNTEAFF. Here the CDR3 DNA reads TGTGCCAGCAGCTTAGCTGCCGGGGTGAACACTGAAGCTTTCTTT.

This chain uses TRBV6-5 with TRBJ2-3, with D uncertain. In germline, CDR1 is MNHEY, CDR2 SVGAGI. The CDR3 loop spans 15 amino acids. Trimming took off 6 bases at V and 1 base at J, with 14 bases between the two ends. DNA of the CDR3: TGTGCCAGCAGCCCCCCCGCGGTTCGCACAGATACGCAGTATTTT. Amino acids: CASSPPAVRTDTQYF.

The chain carries TRBV4-1 and TRBJ1-2; TRBD1 matches 7 bases. CDR1 and CDR2 (germline): MGHRA, YSYEKL. V lost 0 bases, J lost 4 bases, and 8 bases stayed unmatched. This CDR3 has 16 residues. The CDR3, as DNA: TGCGCCAGCAGCCAAGACAAGACAGGGTCTTTCTATGGCTACACCTTC. Translated, it gives CASSQDKTGSFYGYTF.

V and J are TRBV5-1 and TRBJ1-1; D possibly corresponds to TRBD1 (5 bases). The CDR3 spans 15 residues. The germline gives CDR1 SGHRS, CDR2 YFSETQ. V gave up 7 bases and J gave up 4 bases, with 20 bases separating them. CDR3: CASSPRVGGGTEAFF. The CDR3 DNA follows: TGCGCCAGCTCCCCGCGGGTCGGGGGGGGCACTGAAGCTTTCTTT.

The V call is TRBV10-3, the J call TRBJ1-1; unclear D gene. Trimming took 6 bases from V and 2 from J, leaving 4 bases between them. The CDR3 spans 11 residues. CDR1 is ENHRY, CDR2 SYGVKD, per germline. CDR3 nucleotides: TGTGCCATCAGGGGTAACACTGAAGCTTTCTTT. Its protein is CAIRGNTEAFF.

The V gene is TRBV7-8, the J gene TRBJ1-4; 8 positions match TRBD1. The CDR3 has 16 amino acids. J gave up 2 bases and V 3 bases, and 5 bases lay outside the gene matches. The germline V gene encodes CDR1 SGHVS and CDR2 FQNEAQ. This CDR3 reads CASSFQGAMTNEKLFF. In nucleotides, the CDR3 is TGTGCCAGCAGCTTCCAGGGGGCGATGACTAATGAAAAACTGTTTTTT.

This clone has only a few counts. The rearrangement joins TRBV5-6 to TRBJ1-2; 7 positions agree with TRBD1. Per the germline V gene, CDR1 is SGHDT and CDR2 is YYEEEE. The CDR3 is 13 amino acids. V shed 0 bases and J 8 bases; nucleotides not matched to a gene: 4. This CDR3 reads CASSLVGGGGYTF. CDR3 DNA: TGTGCCAGCAGCTTGGTAGGGGGCGGCGGCTACACCTTC.